The 21 T cell receptor beta chains presented below share a single source sample, sequenced in a study of blood T cell repertoires in COVID-19 (dated by TCRdb to 2020 to 2022). Library preparation employed the immunoSEQ multiplex PCR assay. The table was pulled from immuneACCESS by TCRdb, which kept in-frame rearrangements only. Such tables lose some clones; where checked, under half of the loss comes from unresolved V genes, and the rest has no known cause. The sample data list about 160,000 clones, and under 95% of these were observed just once. The ten largest clones add up to roughly 2% of the sample. The specimen was peripheral blood. The receptors stem from a man between 18 and 35 years old with acute or convalescent COVID-19.

The chain uses TRBV19 and TRBJ2-6, with D maybe TRBD2 (7 bases). V lost 10 bases, J lost 1 base, and 17 bases lay in between. Germline V gene data show CDR1 as LNHDA and CDR2 as SQIVND (reference sequence). This CDR3 comprises 16 residues. CDR3 nucleotide sequence: TGTGCCACCACGAGGGGGGGTGTATCTGGGGCCAACGTCCTGACTTTC. Translating it yields CATTRGGVSGANVLTF.

The V gene is TRBV23-1, the J gene TRBJ1-5; no firm D call. TRBV23-1 is sorted into the ORF group, with uncertain function. V shed 7 bases and J shed 8 bases, with 21 bases lying between them. The CDR3 extends over 15 amino acids. CDR3 sequence reads: CASIQTRGPCKPQHF. CDR3 DNA sequence: TGCGCCAGCATCCAAACCCGAGGGCCCTGTAAGCCCCAGCATTTT.

This CDR3 is CASSMSWREGNQPQHF. As DNA, the CDR3 is TGTGCCAGTAGTATGAGCTGGAGGGAGGGGAATCAGCCCCAGCATTTT. The chain recombines TRBV19 with TRBJ1-5; D perhaps matches TRBD1 (5 bases). Germline V lookup: CDR1 LNHDA, CDR2 SQIVND (reference sequence). V dropped 3 bases and J dropped 4 bases, with 16 bases sitting between them. The CDR3 totals 16 residues. The whole variable domain, filled in from reference TRBV19 and TRBJ1-5, reads DGGITQSPKYLFRKEGQNVTLSCEQNLNHDAMYWYRQDPGQGLRLIYYSQIVNDFQKGDIAEGYSVSREKKESFPLTVTSAQKNPTAFYLCASSMSWREGNQPQHFGDGTRLSIL.

V and J are TRBV5-1 and TRBJ1-5; maybe TRBD1 (5 bases). The V end was cut by 0 bases, the J end by 4 bases, with 11 bases between. CDR3 length equals 15 residues. In germline, CDR1 is SGHRS, CDR2 YFSETQ. This CDR3 is CASSLDWGVNQPQHF. For the CDR3, the DNA is TGCGCCAGCAGCTTGGACTGGGGGGTTAATCAGCCCCAGCATTTT.

V gene TRBV5-1 combines with J gene TRBJ1-4; no reliable D call. This CDR3 spans 14 amino acids. Germline V gene sequence: CDR1 SGHRS, CDR2 YFSETQ. V was cut by 0 bases and J by 5 bases, with 8 bases left in between. Written as DNA, the CDR3 is TGCGCCAGCAGCTTGGACGACAAGAATGAAAAACTGTTTTTT. Its translation: CASSLDDKNEKLFF.

This clone has a single count. J is TRBJ1-4 and V is TRBV12-3 or TRBV12-4, with TRBD1 as a possible D gene (5 bases). The V gene lost 7 bases and the J gene lost 4 bases, with 10 bases spanning the gap. The CDR3 runs to 13 residues. The CDR3 is CASNRQFNEKLFF. CDR3 DNA sequence: TGTGCCAGCAACAGACAGTTTAATGAAAAACTGTTTTTT.

V usage is TRBV7-9 and J usage is TRBJ1-1, with D hard to call. Germline V CDR1 and CDR2: SEHNR, FQNEAQ (reference sequence). Trimming pared 0 bases from V and 0 bases from J, leaving 14 bases between. CDR3 length: 17 residues. The CDR3 region has the DNA TGTGCCAGCAGCTTAGCGCCCGCCCTATTCATGAACACTGAAGCTTTCTTT. This translates into CASSLAPALFMNTEAFF.

The chain employs TRBV19 and TRBJ2-7; 9 nucleotides align to TRBD1. Germline values: CDR1 LNHDA, CDR2 SQIVND (reference sequence). V trimming: 3 bases; J trimming: 1 base; junction bases outside the gene matches: 1. The CDR3 consists of 14 residues. The chain's CDR3 is CASSIGTGSYEQYF. The CDR3 DNA sequence: TGTGCCAGTAGTATCGGGACAGGGTCCTACGAGCAGTACTTC.

The chain links TRBV24-1 to TRBJ2-3, with 11 bases that match TRBD2. This CDR3 comprises 16 residues. Trimming at V came to 10 bases and at J to 2 bases, leaving 10 bases not matched to a gene. Germline CDR1 KGHDR, CDR2 SFDVKD. This CDR3 reads CATGLAGRGDTDTQYF. For the CDR3, the DNA is TGTGCCACTGGACTAGCGGGCCGAGGGGACACAGATACGCAGTATTTT.

The CDR3 here is CASRTGAGTEAFF. The CDR3, as DNA: TGTGCCAGCCGTACAGGGGCGGGCACTGAAGCTTTCTTT. The chain couples TRBV5-6 to TRBJ1-1; TRBD1 matches at 7 bases. The germline CDR1 and CDR2 sequences are SGHDT and YYEEEE. V shed 7 bases, J shed 4 bases, and the junction held 7 bases outside the gene matches. This CDR3 spans 13 amino acids.

The chain couples TRBV7-9 to TRBJ1-1; D possibly corresponds to TRBD1 (5 bases). V was pared by 2 bases and J by 4 bases, with 17 bases between. Germline CDR1 SEHNR, CDR2 FQNEAQ (reference sequence). This CDR3 contains 16 residues. This CDR3 is CASSLSGLVRATEAFF. For the CDR3, the DNA is TGTGCCAGCAGCTTATCCGGGTTGGTCAGGGCCACTGAAGCTTTCTTT.

This chain uses TRBV7-9 with TRBJ1-1, with TRBD1 matching over 8 bases. This CDR3 spans 14 amino acids. V lost 5 bases, J lost 6 bases, and 8 bases stayed unmatched. The germline CDR1 and CDR2 sequences are SEHNR and FQNEAQ (reference sequence). The CDR3 DNA reads as TGTGCCAGCAGCCCAGGACAGGGTGGCCCTGAAGCTTTCTTT. Translated, it gives CASSPGQGGPEAFF.

The V call is TRBV10-1, the J call TRBJ2-7; TRBD1 might be the D (5 bases). Trimming took 8 bases from V and 2 from J, leaving 10 bases between them. From germline, CDR1 is WNHNN and CDR2 SYGVQD (reference sequence). This CDR3 contains 12 residues. Here the CDR3 reads CASGASPYEQYF. Here the CDR3 DNA reads TGCGCCAGCGGGGCTTCCCCCTACGAGCAGTACTTC.

This rearrangement joins TRBV5-1 to TRBJ1-1, with D unresolved. The ends were cut back, 4 bases at V and 1 base at J, with 11 bases in the middle. CDR1 SGHRS and CDR2 YFSETQ come from the germline V gene. The CDR3 has 14 residues. DNA for the CDR3: TGCGCCAGCAGCACGACGGCAGGGAACACTGAAGCTTTCTTT. Its translation is CASSTTAGNTEAFF.

The rearrangement links TRBV5-4 to TRBJ1-2, with TRBD1 matching over 7 bases. The CDR3 covers 14 residues. Per germline, CDR1 SGHNT and CDR2 YYREEE (reference sequence). V shed 3 bases, J shed 3 bases, and the junction held 5 bases outside the gene matches. CDR3 protein: CASSSGTADYGYTF. DNA of the CDR3: TGTGCCAGCAGCTCCGGGACAGCCGACTATGGCTACACCTTC.

This rearrangement joins TRBV19 to TRBJ1-2; D may be TRBD1 (5 bases). The germline V gene encodes CDR1 LNHDA and CDR2 SQIVND (reference sequence). Trimming pared 7 bases from V and 4 bases from J, leaving 13 bases between. CDR3 length: 13 amino acids. This chain's CDR3 is CASIGARSYGYTF. CDR3 bases: TGTGCCAGTATAGGGGCCCGCTCCTATGGCTACACCTTC.

V and J are TRBV28 and TRBJ1-2, with 10 bases aligning to TRBD1. The CDR3 consists of 12 residues. Germline-derived CDR1 and CDR2 are MDHEN and SYDVKM. V gave up 9 bases and J gave up 10 bases; unmatched junction bases: 8. CDR3 coding DNA: TGTGCCAGTAACCGGGACAGGGGTTTCTACACCTTC. Amino acid sequence: CASNRDRGFYTF.

This chain links TRBV24-1 with TRBJ2-7; 7 bases fit TRBD1. This CDR3 comprises 13 residues. The V and J ends lost 4 bases and 2 bases, in that order; junction bases with no gene match: 1. CDR1 is KGHDR, CDR2 SFDVKD, per germline. The CDR3, as DNA: TGTGCCACCAGTGAGGGACAGACCTACGAGCAGTACTTC. Its protein product is CATSEGQTYEQYF.

The chain is built from TRBV6-5 and TRBJ1-2, with 8 bases lining up with TRBD1. The CDR3 totals 13 residues. In germline, CDR1 is MNHEY, CDR2 SVGAGI. The V gene end was trimmed by 10 bases and the J gene end by 3 bases; junction bases not matched to a gene: 7. CDR3 sequence: CATQTGVDYGYTF. CDR3 nucleotides: TGTGCCACCCAGACAGGGGTAGACTATGGCTACACCTTC.

The rearrangement links TRBV2 to TRBJ2-2; D perhaps matches TRBD1 (5 bases). Trimming took 7 bases from V and 0 from J, leaving 9 bases between them. Per germline, CDR1 SNHLY and CDR2 FYNNEI. This CDR3 spans 14 amino acids. CDR3 in amino acids: CASIRQPNTGELFF. CDR3 nucleotides: TGTGCCAGCATCAGACAGCCGAACACCGGGGAGCTGTTTTTT.

The count of this clone is one. The CDR3 carries no conserved terminal phenylalanine or tryptophan, so it likely arises from a read error. No DNA is shown, since the ends of the CDR3 on it are uncertain; the CDR3 is the one TCRdb lists. CDR3 amino acids: CASSIPSG. The chain recombines TRBV19 with TRBJ2-7; TRBD2 is the table's D call and was not checked against the DNA. Including both end residues, the CDR3 is 8 amino acids long. Germline values: CDR1 LNHDA, CDR2 SQIVND (reference sequence).